This entry concerns a single T cell receptor (beta chain). The antigen it binds to is not known. The record has no base qualities; no much larger clone is one base away. This record comes from a study of blood T cell repertoires in COVID-19 (dated by TCRdb to about 2020). Study-wide context: The collaborator samples originated in the United States, Italy and Spain and spanned the acute and convalescent phases of COVID-19. The samples were drawn from two sources: the first 160 participants of the ongoing ImmuneRACE study, and about 1,300 subjects contributed by 6 global collaborators. Where available, HLA class I and class II types were obtained from metadata supplied by the sample provider rather than from assay-based typing. The repertoires were released in a freely available public database intended as a resource for research on the immune response to SARS-CoV-2. Subjects who had been exposed to COVID-19, were actively infected with it, or had recovered from it provided the deeply sampled blood TCRbeta repertoires that made up the dataset. A de-identified subject ID, COVID-19 status, age in years and sex were almost always included in the sample metadata. The prospective study material was composed of cDNA or gDNA derived from T cells, B-cell-depleted T cells, or PBMCs.

General findings and caveats noted by the study authors: How much clinical and demographic metadata was included differed by source and by participant, and the metadata was provided uncurated.

The collaborating institutions used their own protocols to collect whole blood in K2EDTA tubes. Collaborator samples were shipped for TCRbeta analysis as frozen whole blood, isolated PBMCs, or DNA extracted from either sample type. The germline V gene (reference sequence) yields LNHDA for CDR1 and SQIVND for CDR2. The CDR3 covers 12 residues, taking in both the cysteine and the phenylalanine. Left in the record is the CDR3 DNA by itself, 36 bases read in frame from the first base. V is reduced by 6 bases and J by 5 bases, leaving a spacing of 10 bases between them. The immunoSEQ Assay, a bias-controlled multiplex PCR, was used to amplify TCRbeta CDR3 regions from genomic DNA. The study's own analysis went as follows. Nucleated cell counts per sample were estimated from amplification of reference gene primers within the assay. To quantify the absolute abundance of each unique TCRbeta CDR3 rearrangement, sequence reads were collapsed and filtered. For each sample, productive Simpson clonality was calculated as the square root of Simpson's diversity index across productive rearrangements. Drawn from immuneACCESS, this table holds only the in-frame rearrangements with V and J called that TCRdb kept. Clones are partly lost; checked studies trace under half to an unresolved V gene and leave the rest unexplained. V and J calls plus clone size are reproduced from that table; the DNA served to infer D and trimming. This sample gives about 54,000 clones in total; approximately 80% of them show up just once. The ten largest clones take up approximately 5.3% of the sample.

The sequenced material came from peripheral blood. This clonotype was sampled from a woman in her sixties or seventies with acute or convalescent COVID-19. The V gene is TRBV19 and the J gene is TRBJ1-1; the D region possibly corresponds to TRBD1 (6 bases align). The CDR3 protein is CASSTGLTEAFF. The nucleotides are TGTGCCAGTAGCACAGGGTTAACTGAAGCTTTCTTT.